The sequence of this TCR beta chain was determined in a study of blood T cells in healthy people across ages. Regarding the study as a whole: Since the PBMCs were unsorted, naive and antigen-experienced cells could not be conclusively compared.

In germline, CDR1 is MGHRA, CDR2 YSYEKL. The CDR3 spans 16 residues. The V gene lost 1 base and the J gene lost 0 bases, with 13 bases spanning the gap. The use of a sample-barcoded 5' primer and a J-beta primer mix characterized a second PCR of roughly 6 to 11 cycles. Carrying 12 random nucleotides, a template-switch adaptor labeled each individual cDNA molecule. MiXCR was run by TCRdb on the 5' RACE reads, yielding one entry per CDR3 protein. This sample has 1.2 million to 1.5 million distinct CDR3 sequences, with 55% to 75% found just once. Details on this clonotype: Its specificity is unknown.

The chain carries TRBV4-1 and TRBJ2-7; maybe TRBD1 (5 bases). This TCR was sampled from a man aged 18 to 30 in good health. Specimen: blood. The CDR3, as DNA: TGCGCCAGCAGCCAAGTACAGGCGACGAGCTCCTACGAGCAGTACTTC. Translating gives CASSQVQATSSYEQYF.